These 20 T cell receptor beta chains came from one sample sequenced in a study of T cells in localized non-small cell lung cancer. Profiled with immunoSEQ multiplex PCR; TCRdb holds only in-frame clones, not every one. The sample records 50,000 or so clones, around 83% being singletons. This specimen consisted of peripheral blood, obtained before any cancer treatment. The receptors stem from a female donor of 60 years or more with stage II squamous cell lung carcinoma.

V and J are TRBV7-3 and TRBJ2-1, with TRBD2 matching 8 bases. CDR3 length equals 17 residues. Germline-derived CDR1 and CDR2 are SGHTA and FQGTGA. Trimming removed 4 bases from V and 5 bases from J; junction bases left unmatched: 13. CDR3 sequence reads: CASSSQGGAGVHNEQFF. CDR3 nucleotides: TGTGCCAGCAGCTCCCAAGGGGGAGCGGGAGTACACAATGAGCAGTTCTTC.

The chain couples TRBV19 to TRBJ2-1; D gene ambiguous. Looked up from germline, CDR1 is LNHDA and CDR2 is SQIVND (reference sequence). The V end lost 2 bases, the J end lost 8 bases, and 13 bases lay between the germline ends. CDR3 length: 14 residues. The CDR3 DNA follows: TGTGCCAGTAGTATAACGCAGACCGGCGATGAGCAGTTCTTC. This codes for CASSITQTGDEQFF.

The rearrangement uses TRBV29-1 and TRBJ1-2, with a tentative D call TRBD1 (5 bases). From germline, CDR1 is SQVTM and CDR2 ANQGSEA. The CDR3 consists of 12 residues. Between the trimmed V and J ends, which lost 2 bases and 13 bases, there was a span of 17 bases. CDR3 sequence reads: CSVERAGRTATF. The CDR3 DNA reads TGCAGCGTTGAAAGGGCAGGGAGGACCGCCACCTTC.

The CDR3 DNA is TGCAGTGTCTCGAAGCAAGAGACCCAGTACTTC. This sequence encodes CSVSKQETQYF. The gene calls are TRBV20-1 and TRBJ2-5; no clear D gene. From germline, CDR1 is DFQATT and CDR2 SNEGSKA (reference sequence). The CDR3 contains 11 residues. V lost 7 bases to trimming and J lost 2 bases, with 8 bases between them.

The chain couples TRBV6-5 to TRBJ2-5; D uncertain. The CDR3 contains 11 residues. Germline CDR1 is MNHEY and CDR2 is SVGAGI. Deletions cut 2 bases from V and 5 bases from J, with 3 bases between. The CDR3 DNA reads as TGTGCCAGCAGTTACAGGGAGACCCAGTACTTC. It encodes CASSYRETQYF.

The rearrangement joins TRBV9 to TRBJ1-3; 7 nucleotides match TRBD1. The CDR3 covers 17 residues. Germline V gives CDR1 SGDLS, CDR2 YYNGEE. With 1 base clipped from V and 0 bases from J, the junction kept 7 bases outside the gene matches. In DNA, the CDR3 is TGTGCCAGCAGCGTATTTGACAGGGCCGCCTCTGGAAACACCATATATTTT. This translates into CASSVFDRAASGNTIYF.

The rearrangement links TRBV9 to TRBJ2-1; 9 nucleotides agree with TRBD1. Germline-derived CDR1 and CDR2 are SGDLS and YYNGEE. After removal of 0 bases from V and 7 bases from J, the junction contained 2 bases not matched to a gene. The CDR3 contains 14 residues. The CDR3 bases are TGTGCCAGCAGCGTAGCTGGACAGGGGAATGAGCAGTTCTTC. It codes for CASSVAGQGNEQFF.

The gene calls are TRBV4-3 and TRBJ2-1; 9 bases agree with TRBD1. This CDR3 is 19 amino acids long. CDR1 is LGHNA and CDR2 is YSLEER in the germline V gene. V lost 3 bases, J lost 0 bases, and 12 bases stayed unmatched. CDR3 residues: CASSQAGTGRLSSYNEQFF. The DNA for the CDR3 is TGCGCCAGCAGCCAGGCCGGGACAGGGCGGTTGAGCTCCTACAATGAGCAGTTCTTC.

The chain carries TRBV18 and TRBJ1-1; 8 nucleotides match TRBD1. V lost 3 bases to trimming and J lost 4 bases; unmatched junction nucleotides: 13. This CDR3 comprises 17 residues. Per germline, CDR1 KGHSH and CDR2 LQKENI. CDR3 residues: CASSPGTGTGTLTEAFF. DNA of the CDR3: TGTGCCAGCTCACCGGGGACAGGAACTGGCACTCTCACTGAAGCTTTCTTT.

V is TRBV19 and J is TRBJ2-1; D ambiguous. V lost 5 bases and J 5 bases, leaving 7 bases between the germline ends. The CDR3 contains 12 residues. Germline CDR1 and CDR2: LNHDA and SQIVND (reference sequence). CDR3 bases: TGTGCCAGTAGTCTCCCAGACAATGAGCAGTTCTTC. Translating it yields CASSLPDNEQFF.

The CDR3 region is CASRVGSHTDTQYF. CDR3 DNA: TGCGCCAGCAGGGTCGGAAGCCACACAGATACGCAGTATTTT. The chain links TRBV5-1 to TRBJ2-3; D call uncertain. Deletions cut 5 bases from V and 2 bases from J, with 12 bases between. CDR3 length equals 14 residues. Per germline, CDR1 SGHRS and CDR2 YFSETQ.

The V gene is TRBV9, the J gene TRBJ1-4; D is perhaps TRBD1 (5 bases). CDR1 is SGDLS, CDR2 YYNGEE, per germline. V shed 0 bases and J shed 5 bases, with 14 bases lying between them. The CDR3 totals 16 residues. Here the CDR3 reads CASSVDGTGPNEKLFF. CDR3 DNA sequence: TGTGCCAGCAGCGTAGATGGAACAGGACCAAATGAAAAACTGTTTTTT.

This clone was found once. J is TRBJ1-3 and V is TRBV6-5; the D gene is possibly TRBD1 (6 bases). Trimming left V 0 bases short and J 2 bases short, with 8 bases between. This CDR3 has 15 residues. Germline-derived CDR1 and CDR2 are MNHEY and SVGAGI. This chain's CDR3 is CASSYSRGPGNTIYF. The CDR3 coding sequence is TGTGCCAGCAGTTACTCCCGGGGGCCTGGAAACACCATATATTTT.

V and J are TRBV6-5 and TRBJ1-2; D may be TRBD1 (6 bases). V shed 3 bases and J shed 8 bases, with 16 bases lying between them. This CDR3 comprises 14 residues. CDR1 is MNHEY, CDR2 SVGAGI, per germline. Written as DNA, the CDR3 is TGTGCCAGCAGTTATTCCGGGGGGCTAGAAGGCTACACCTTC. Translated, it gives CASSYSGGLEGYTF.

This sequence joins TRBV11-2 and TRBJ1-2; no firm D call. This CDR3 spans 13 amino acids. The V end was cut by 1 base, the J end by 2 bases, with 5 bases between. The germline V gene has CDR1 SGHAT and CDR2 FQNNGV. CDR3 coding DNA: TGTGCCAGCAGCTTAGGGCGGAACTATGGCTACACCTTC. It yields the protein CASSLGRNYGYTF.

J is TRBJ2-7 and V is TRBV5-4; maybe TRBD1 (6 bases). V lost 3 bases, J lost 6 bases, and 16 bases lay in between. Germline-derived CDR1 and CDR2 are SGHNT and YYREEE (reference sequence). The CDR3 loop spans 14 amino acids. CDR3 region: CASSWGQGTGEQYF. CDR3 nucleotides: TGTGCCAGCAGCTGGGGGCAGGGGACGGGCGAGCAGTACTTC.

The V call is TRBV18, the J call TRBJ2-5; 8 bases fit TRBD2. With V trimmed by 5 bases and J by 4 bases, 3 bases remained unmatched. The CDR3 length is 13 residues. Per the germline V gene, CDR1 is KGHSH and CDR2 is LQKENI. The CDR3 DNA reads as TGTGCCAGCTCAGCGACTAGCGTAGAGACCCAGTACTTC. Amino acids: CASSATSVETQYF.

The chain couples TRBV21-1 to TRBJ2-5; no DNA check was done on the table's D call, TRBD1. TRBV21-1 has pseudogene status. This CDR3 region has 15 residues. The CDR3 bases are TGTGCCAGCATTCCGACAGACTTATACCAAGAGACCCAGTACTTC. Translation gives CASIPTDLYQETQYF.

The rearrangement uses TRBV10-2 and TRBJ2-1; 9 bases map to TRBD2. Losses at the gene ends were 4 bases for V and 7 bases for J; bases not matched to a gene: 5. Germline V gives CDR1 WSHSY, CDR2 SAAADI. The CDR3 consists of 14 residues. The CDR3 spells CASSVAGGPNEQFF. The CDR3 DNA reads TGCGCCAGCAGTGTGGCGGGGGGGCCGAATGAGCAGTTCTTC.

The CDR3 loop is CASSNTEAFF. CDR3 nucleotide sequence: TGTGCCAGTTCGAACACTGAAGCTTTCTTT. The V and J genes are TRBV6-6 and TRBJ1-1; D not resolved. Germline V gene sequence: CDR1 MNHNY, CDR2 SVGAGI (reference sequence). V was pared by 9 bases and J by 1 base, with 3 bases between. The CDR3 covers 10 residues.